The source of this T cell receptor (beta chain) is a study of cytomegalovirus exposure and HLA in healthy donors (TCRdb year 2017). Turning to the overall study: In an earlier analysis of roughly 590 of the donors, approximately 300 Gb of sequence data and 95 million to 130 million unique TCR beta sequences from roughly 190 million T cells were reported. An early release covering about 600 HLA-typed donors comprised approximately 300 gigabases of sequencing data and around 85 million unique TCR sequences. The genetic ancestry cluster associated with self-reported Caucasian donors included 70% to 85% of the 398 genotyped donors. The study aimed to test whether cataloging public T cell receptors could reveal signatures of past pathogen exposure. The study profiled the T cell repertoires of hundreds of subjects by immunosequencing and related them to cytomegalovirus serostatus. Besides the first cohort of 500 to 700 subjects, a separate validation cohort made up of 120 different subjects was used. The study combined high-throughput TCR immunosequencing, statistical association of individual TCRs with disease status, and machine learning to predict cytomegalovirus infection status. To study patterns of TCR occurrence, a later analysis re-analyzed previously published TCR beta repertoires from just over 650 donors and added high-resolution HLA genotyping. Rather than drawing on any new phenotypic data, the later analysis identified candidate immune exposures from TCR beta sequences and the way those sequences occurred across donors. In an earlier analysis of around 540 of the donors, high-throughput TCR beta sequencing was used to judge whether each TCR beta V gene segment behaved as functional or pseudogenic. Alongside the repertoire data, information on donor age, sex, ethnicity and CMV serostatus was compiled. A later genetic analysis used genome-wide SNP genotypes for about three fifths of the 666 donors, treating that subset as a discovery cohort. All discovery cohort repertoires had been generated on a single sequencing platform. HLA typing covered class I and class II loci at four-digit resolution. The number of donors typed differed by locus, with roughly 620-630 for A, B, C, DRB1 and DQB1, roughly 550 for DQA1, about 610 for DPA1, and approximately 470 for DPB1. Roughly five DR-DQ haplotypes were treated as single units for association and clustering because of strong linkage in the cohort. Across about 380 genotyped donors of the cohort, an average of about 250,000 unique TCR beta nucleotide sequences per donor were sequenced, and approximately 19% of those sequences were non-productive.

Preparation of the library involved the immunoSEQ multiplex PCR assay. A mixture of 60 forward primers for TCR Vbeta segments and 13 reverse primers for TCR Jbeta segments was used in the multiplex PCR. The CDR3 region of rearranged TCR beta genes was amplified from genomic DNA by a multiplex PCR assay. The Illumina HiSeq System was used to sequence the amplified TCR beta libraries as 87-base-pair reads. For the original study's pipeline: A later analysis counted around 72 million unique TCR beta chains across the approximately 700 repertoires, and about 10 million of these chains were shared by at least two donors. Raw reads were error-corrected and collapsed into unique sequences with a nearest-neighbor algorithm that merged closely related sequences to remove PCR and sequencing errors. CDR3 sequences were aligned to IMGT reference sequences to assign V, D and J gene segments. For a sequence to be retained, at least a six-nucleotide match to both a V gene segment and a J gene segment was required. A rearrangement was called productive if the CDR3 had no stop codons and remained in frame with V and J, and every other rearrangement was called non-productive. CDR3 was defined according to IMGT convention as the region running from the second conserved V-encoded cysteine to the conserved J-encoded phenylalanine. Sequences without an unambiguous match to a single V gene segment were excluded from the earlier analysis of a few hundred of the donors. An earlier analysis of several hundred of the donors classified V segments as functional when productive rearrangements were above 56.7% and as segregating when the standard deviation between donors was above 5%. A statistical classification framework was built for diagnosing cytomegalovirus status from the catalog of TCR beta chain sequences. V and J gene assignment, in a later analysis, came from comparing TCR nucleotide sequences with IMGT/GENE-DB human TR gene sequences. Using the TCRdist pipeline, a later analysis assigned CDR3 sequences along with most-parsimonious VDJ recombination scenarios. In a later analysis, each TCR beta chain was defined by its CDR3 amino acid sequence together with its V-gene family, and reads without a unique V-gene family were excluded. A later analysis removed 600 or so highly shared, low-generation-probability nucleotide sequences to deal with suspected cross-contamination and a sequencing artifact. In a later analysis, a clonal expansion index for each public chain was calculated from normalized within-repertoire ranks of inferred template counts. A later analysis computed generation probabilities with a VDJ recombination model fitted to out-of-frame rearrangements, and checked the results against IGoR. In a later analysis, TCR-TCR, TCR-HLA and TCR-CMV co-occurrence was scored with hypergeometric tests, and a repertoire-size bias correction was applied to TCR pairs. To estimate false discovery rates, a later analysis permuted the HLA or CMV assignments 20 times. A later analysis grouped co-occurring TCRs with DBSCAN, adding TCRdist sequence similarity when clustering within HLA-allele-positive subsets. Co-occurrence clustering excluded repertoires with fewer than 30,000 or more than 120,000 public chains, plus five with anomalous nucleotide sharing. Imported from immuneACCESS, the table was reduced by TCRdb to in-frame sequences with V and J called. These copies leave out some clones; in studies compared against another copy, an unresolved V gene accounts for under half, and the cause of the remainder is not known. For V, J and clone size, that table is used; D and trimming come from the DNA. A total of tens of thousands of clones appear in this sample, roughly 80% of them only once. Jointly, the top ten make up 2.7% of the sample.

Overall study outcomes, separate from this receptor: According to a later analysis, TCR association rates differed among HLA loci, with DRB1 alleles showing the most associated TCRs and HLA-C alleles showing the fewest. HLA typing was unavailable for some donors at each locus, so association tests used only the typed subset. In the study, approximately 160 TCR beta chains were listed as associated with cytomegalovirus. The cohort was sequenced for TCR beta chains only, and without alpha or paired-chain data the features that could be detected were limited. Several of the top co-occurrence clusters appeared to be linked to parvovirus B19, influenza, CMV and Epstein-Barr virus, according to a later analysis. Presence/absence analyses assumed roughly uniform sequencing depth across donors, an assumption that may not hold. A cluster of highly shared sequence variants was judged likely to be a technical artifact of the sequencing pipeline. Some IMGT-functional V segments, including TRBV6-2 and TRBV6-3, could not be told apart with the 87-base-pair reads, so those segments were excluded. A later analysis found that most CMV-associated TCR beta chains appeared HLA-restricted, with HLA associations seemingly driven largely by CMV exposure. In a later analysis, HLA-associated TCR beta chains were found to be more clonally expanded and to have lower generation probabilities than equally common non-associated chains. Compared with the roughly 710-donor mean, donors in an Asian-associated ancestry cluster had fewer N-insertions in productive TCRs, according to a later genetic analysis. When HLA alleles, especially DR and DQ, strongly co-occurred, attributing TCR associations to individual alleles was difficult. According to the authors, the approach could potentially be generalized to other disease states and immunological phenotypes. A few of the identified cytomegalovirus-associated TCR beta chains were confirmed in vitro to be specific for cytomegalovirus antigens. Around 16 rarely observed V segments, including chromosome 9 orphons, were excluded from the earlier analysis of approximately 500 of the donors because counts were too low. At a false discovery rate of 0.05, a later analysis linked 16,951 TCR beta sequences to specific HLA alleles. Linkage disequilibrium might explain the correlated functional status among segregating V segments, but an unknown experimental factor could not be excluded. Cytomegalovirus status was reported to be diagnosed by the classifier with high specificity and sensitivity in both the original and validation cohorts. A further reported finding was that TCR beta sequences accurately predicted the HLA-A and HLA-B alleles for most subjects in the first cohort. An earlier analysis of 587 of the donors showed that most TCR beta V segments appeared in productive rearrangements either about 87% or about 30% of the time, which broadly matched IMGT annotations. For the cohort, immune exposure information was limited to CMV serostatus. A later genetic analysis associated a missense DCLRE1C variant with V-gene and J-gene trimming of TCR beta chains, and an independent cohort replicated the association. Most TCR sequences were seen in very few donors, while some public TCRs were found in many individuals.

The germline V gene (reference sequence) specifies LNHDA as CDR1 and SQIVND as CDR2. Measured from the cysteine to the phenylalanine, the CDR3 is 15 residues long. Kept here is only the CDR3 DNA, which spans 45 bases and is read in frame from base 1. V and J are truncated by 7 bases and 5 bases respectively, leaving an intervening sequence of 17 bases. For this clone: It has no known antigen specificity. Per-base quality was not reported, and no clone a single base away is much larger than it.

In total, 630 or so healthy bone marrow donors made up the cohort. At the time of sampling, every cohort member was nominally healthy, though immune exposures that went unrecorded were likely present. The donor was CMV seronegative and belonged to the group of around 400 seronegative cohort members. A peripheral blood sample was collected from each donor, and TCR beta sequencing was performed on peripheral blood mononuclear cells. The Qiagen DNeasy Blood Extraction Kit was used to extract genomic DNA from the blood cell samples. The sequence was collected from a man aged 45-60 years in good health and CMV-seronegative. Sequencing input: PBMCs. The chain links TRBV19 with TRBJ2-2; the D region possibly corresponds to TRBD1 (6 bases align). Read as DNA, the sequence is TGTGCCAGTACTTCGTTAGGGGGTCGTACCGGGGAGCTGTTTTTT. Its amino acids are CASTSLGGRTGELFF.